Following are 2 T cell receptor beta chains from one sample sequenced in a study of T cells after posttransplantation cyclophosphamide. Sequencing used immunoSEQ multiplex PCR; TCRdb keeps in-frame clones, though not all of them. The table lists roughly 41,000 clones, with no singletons. The sequenced sample consisted of PBMCs. These receptors came from a man aged 25-45 years in good health and a related stem cell transplant donor.

This sequence joins TRBV9 and TRBJ2-5; weak D call: TRBD1 (6 bases). V lost 3 bases, J lost 1 base, and 16 bases lay in between. The germline gives CDR1 SGDLS, CDR2 YYNGEE. This CDR3 is 16 amino acids long. CDR3 sequence reads: CASSARVRGGQETQYF. In DNA, the CDR3 is TGTGCCAGCAGCGCTAGGGTCCGAGGGGGCCAAGAGACCCAGTACTTC.

There are many counts of this clone. The rearrangement links TRBV5-1 to TRBJ1-4; possibly TRBD1 for D (6 bases). CDR1 and CDR2 from the germline V gene are SGHRS and YFSETQ. The length of the CDR3 is 16 residues. V lost 0 bases and J lost 2, with 11 bases in between. CDR3 bases: TGCGCCAGCAGCTTGGAGGGGGGGGTGACTAATGAAAAACTGTTTTTT. Residues: CASSLEGGVTNEKLFF. The variable domain in full, with the rest retrieved from reference TRBV5-1 and TRBJ1-4, is KAGVTQTPRYLIKTRGQQVTLSCSPISGHRSVSWYQQTPGQGLQFLFEYFSETQRNKGNFPGRFSGRQFSNSRSEMNVSTLELGDSALYLCASSLEGGVTNEKLFFGSGTQLSVL.